This entry concerns a single T cell receptor beta chain. Trimming cost V 4 bases and J 5 bases; bases outside gene matches: 9. Germline CDR1 is LGHNA and CDR2 is YNFKEQ. The CDR3 has 15 amino acids. Original handling: Nucleated cell number was recorded as an estimate derived from reference gene primer amplification. TCRdb keeps only in-frame clones here, not all; method: immunoSEQ multiplex PCR. That table supplies the V and J calls and clone size; D and trimming were determined from the DNA. The sample lists roughly 71,000 clones, approximately 85% occurring once. The data belong to a study of blood T cell repertoires in COVID-19. Study-level information: From the United States, Italy and Spain came samples of acute and convalescent COVID-19.

The source of this sequence is a man over 45 with acute or convalescent COVID-19. The sequencing sample was made of peripheral blood. This chain connects TRBV4-2 to TRBJ2-7; TRBD1 aligns across 9 bases. The CDR3: CASSPFGNRGHEQYF. The CDR3 DNA sequence: TGTGCCAGCAGCCCGTTTGGGAACAGGGGGCACGAGCAGTACTTC.